Listed below are T cell receptor beta chains from one sample, sequenced in a study of blood T cell repertoires in COVID-19. Profiled with immunoSEQ multiplex PCR; TCRdb holds only in-frame clones, not every one. The repertoire holds about 240,000 clones, with around 87% as singletons. Sequencing was carried out using peripheral blood. All receptors come from a man in his 60s who had recovered from COVID-19. The CDR3 runs from the conserved cysteine through the conserved F or W. The order of the fields is J gene, V gene, clone size, D gene, CDR3 protein, CDR3 DNA. The D gene is left open where the match is weak. Rows may omit the clone size; those that give it use once, few, many or a size class.

TRBJ1-1	TRBV6-6	once	TRBD1	CASSSGQVLRNTEAFF	TGTGCCAGCAGTTCGGGACAGGTCCTGAGGAACACTGAAGCTTTCTTT
TRBJ2-1	TRBV18	.	TRBD1	CASSPPGQGSDEQFF	TGTGCCAGCTCCCCTCCGGGACAGGGTAGTGATGAGCAGTTCTTC
TRBJ2-3	TRBV24-1	.	.	CATSDPSSEAPTDTQYF	TGTGCCACCAGTGATCCCTCCAGTGAGGCCCCCACAGATACGCAGTATTTT
TRBJ2-5	TRBV6-6	.	.	CASSYLGVETQYF	TGTGCCAGCAGTTATCTAGGGGTAGAGACCCAGTACTTC
TRBJ1-2	TRBV18	.	TRBD1	CASSPTLQGAYYGYTF	TGTGCCAGCTCACCGACCCTACAGGGGGCATACTATGGCTACACCTTC
TRBJ1-1	TRBV19	.	TRBD1	CASSINRGLNTEAFF	TGTGCCAGTAGTATCAACAGGGGGCTTAACACTGAAGCTTTCTTT
TRBJ1-4	TRBV18	once	TRBD1	CASSPTGVGEKLFF	TGTGCCAGCTCGCCCACAGGGGTGGGTGAAAAACTGTTTTTT
TRBJ2-3	TRBV24-1	.	.	CATSDLSGFGTDTQYF	TGTGCCACCAGTGATTTATCGGGGTTTGGCACAGATACGCAGTATTTT
TRBJ1-1	TRBV5-1	once	.	CASSLSRGVEYTEAFF	TGCGCCAGCAGCTTGAGTAGGGGCGTGGAGTACACTGAAGCTTTCTTT
TRBJ1-5	TRBV2	.	TRBD1	CASSGTGGHQPQHF	TGTGCCAGCTCTGGGACAGGGGGCCACCAGCCCCAGCATTTT
TRBJ2-3	TRBV4-1	.	.	CASSQHLPRDTDTQYF	TGCGCCAGCAGCCAACATTTACCCAGGGATACAGATACGCAGTATTTT
TRBJ1-5	TRBV2	.	.	CASKKGGQPQHF	TGTGCCAGCAAAAAAGGCGGACAGCCCCAGCATTTT
TRBJ2-7	TRBV4-1	.	TRBD1	CASSQGTGDFYEQYF	TGCGCCAGCAGCCAAGGGACAGGGGATTTCTACGAGCAGTACTTC
TRBJ1-4	TRBV19	.	TRBD1	CASTISQGEATEKLFF	TGTGCCAGTACTATTTCACAGGGGGAGGCTACTGAAAAACTGTTTTTT
TRBJ1-6	TRBV23-1	.	TRBD1	CASSQKFLGQTFSYNSPLHF	TGCGCCAGCAGTCAAAAATTTTTGGGACAGACCTTCTCCTATAATTCACCCCTCCACTTT
TRBJ2-2	TRBV2	.	TRBD1	CASSPLTGKPTGELFF	TGTGCCAGCAGTCCCCTGACAGGGAAGCCGACCGGGGAGCTGTTTTTT
TRBJ1-4	TRBV30	.	.	CAWSVLRQGGEKLFF	TGTGCCTGGAGTGTACTGCGGCAGGGAGGCGAAAAACTGTTTTTT
TRBJ1-6	TRBV5-6	.	TRBD1	CASSLGQGGSPLHF	TGTGCCAGCAGCTTGGGGCAGGGGGGTTCACCCCTCCACTTT
TRBJ2-1	TRBV5-1	.	TRBD1	CASSLDGTGGPNEQFF	TGCGCCAGCAGCTTGGACGGGACAGGGGGCCCCAATGAGCAGTTCTTC
TRBJ1-1	TRBV6-5	.	.	CASRRLPQGNTEAFF	TGTGCCAGCAGACGCCTCCCTCAGGGGAACACTGAAGCTTTCTTT
TRBJ2-3	TRBV6-5	.	TRBD1	CASSSRTGDFTDTQYF	TGTGCCAGCAGTTCCCGGACAGGGGACTTCACAGATACGCAGTATTTT
TRBJ2-2	TRBV3-1/TRBV3-2	.	.	CASSPAGHTGELFF	TGTGCCAGCAGCCCAGCGGGTCACACCGGGGAGCTGTTTTTT
TRBJ1-1	TRBV2	.	TRBD1	CASIDRENTEAFF	TGTGCCAGCATTGACAGGGAGAACACTGAAGCTTTCTTT
TRBJ1-5	TRBV5-1	few	TRBD1	CASSPGQVDNQPQHF	TGCGCCAGCAGCCCTGGACAGGTGGACAATCAGCCCCAGCATTTT
TRBJ2-2	TRBV4-2	.	TRBD2	CASSQVRAGDTGELFF	TGTGCCAGCAGCCAAGTTAGAGCGGGGGACACCGGGGAGCTGTTTTTT
TRBJ1-2	TRBV6-5	once	TRBD1	CASSRRGTGAGGYTF	TGTGCCAGCAGCCGACGCGGGACAGGGGCCGGTGGCTACACCTTC
TRBJ2-3	TRBV18	.	TRBD1	CASSGTGGTDTQYF	TGTGCCAGCTCGGGGACAGGGGGCACAGATACGCAGTATTTT